A single sample is the source of the 24 T cell receptor beta chains below, sequenced in a study of blood T cell repertoires in COVID-19. Profiling relied on immunoSEQ multiplex PCR, and the TCRdb table lists in-frame clones only, not all of them. The data show roughly 110,000 clones, with about nine tenths seen just once and 4.6% held by the top ten. Specimen: peripheral blood. Source of these receptors: a woman aged 50 to 60 with acute or convalescent COVID-19.

The chain combines TRBV10-3 with TRBJ1-3; D is uncertain. The length of the CDR3 is 13 residues. V dropped 8 bases and J dropped 2 bases, with 10 bases sitting between them. CDR1 and CDR2 from the germline V gene are ENHRY and SYGVKD. Here the CDR3 DNA reads TGTGCCATCGGCCGGGTCCCTGGAAACACCATATATTTT. It specifies CAIGRVPGNTIYF.

The genes are TRBV9 and TRBJ2-2; D uncertain. Germline lookup yields CDR1 SGDLS and CDR2 YYNGEE. The CDR3 contains 16 residues. The ends were cut back, 0 bases at V and 4 bases at J, with 13 bases in the middle. The CDR3 loop is CASSVASSPTTGELFF. The CDR3 region has the DNA TGTGCCAGCAGCGTAGCGAGTAGCCCCACCACCGGGGAGCTGTTTTTT.

The chain has TRBV5-6 and TRBJ1-4; D not resolved. The germline V gene encodes CDR1 SGHDT and CDR2 YYEEEE. V gave up 3 bases and J gave up 7 bases, with 13 bases separating them. The CDR3 length is 14 residues. For the CDR3, the DNA is TGTGCCAGCAGCTCCGGACTGGAAGTTGAAAAACTGTTTTTT. The encoded protein is CASSSGLEVEKLFF. Full variable domain (rest looked up from reference TRBV5-6 and TRBJ1-4): DAGVTQSPTHLIKTRGQQVTLRCSPKSGHDTVSWYQQALGQGPQFIFQYYEEEERQRGNFPDRFSGHQFPNYSSELNVNALLLGDSALYLCASSSGLEVEKLFFGSGTQLSVL.

In its sample, this clone was seen once. CDR3 in DNA: TGTGCCAGCAGTCAGGGTCATCAAGAGACCCAGTACTTC. The encoded protein is CASSQGHQETQYF. The gene calls are TRBV11-2 and TRBJ2-5, with D perhaps matching TRBD1 (5 bases). CDR3 length: 13 amino acids. Looked up from germline, CDR1 is SGHAT and CDR2 is FQNNGV. V was shortened by 6 bases and J by 2 bases, with 10 bases between the two germline ends.

The chain employs TRBV19 and TRBJ2-3; 10 nucleotides align to TRBD1. The CDR3 sequence is 15 residues long. J was trimmed by 1 base and V by 5 bases; bases with no gene match: 3. The germline gives CDR1 LNHDA, CDR2 SQIVND (reference sequence). CDR3 sequence (DNA): TGTGCCAGTAGTCCCGGGACAGGGGGCACAGATACGCAGTATTTT. Encoded protein: CASSPGTGGTDTQYF.

The CDR3 region is CASSLSGTRNQPQHF. The CDR3 nucleotides read TGTGCCAGCAGCTTGTCGGGGACTAGGAATCAGCCCCAGCATTTT. This sequence joins TRBV5-6 and TRBJ1-5; TRBD1 is a possible D gene (5 bases). Germline assignment: CDR1 SGHDT and CDR2 YYEEEE. This CDR3 is 15 amino acids long. V was cut by 1 base and J by 4 bases, with 12 bases left in between. The entire variable domain, with the rest obtained from reference TRBV5-6 and TRBJ1-5, is as follows: DAGVTQSPTHLIKTRGQQVTLRCSPKSGHDTVSWYQQALGQGPQFIFQYYEEEERQRGNFPDRFSGHQFPNYSSELNVNALLLGDSALYLCASSLSGTRNQPQHFGDGTRLSIL.

This chain connects TRBV6-4 to TRBJ1-6; TRBD1 might be the D (5 bases). The CDR3 covers 16 residues. The V end was cut by 0 bases, the J end by 9 bases, with 15 bases between. Germline V CDR1 and CDR2: MRHNA, SNTAGT. The CDR3 sequence: CASSDSPRGSGSPLHF. In nucleotides, the CDR3 is TGTGCCAGCAGTGACTCCCCCCGGGGGAGTGGTTCACCCCTCCACTTT.

This sequence joins TRBV5-6 and TRBJ1-6; 7 bases fit TRBD1. There are 15 residues in the CDR3. Trimming at V came to 3 bases and at J to 9 bases, leaving 9 bases not matched to a gene. Germline lookup yields CDR1 SGHDT and CDR2 YYEEEE. The CDR3 reads CASSSTDRDRSPLHF. In DNA form, the CDR3 reads TGTGCCAGCAGCTCGACCGACAGGGATCGTTCACCCCTCCACTTT.

This clone occurred a few times. The genes are TRBV19 and TRBJ1-2; TRBD1 might be the D (5 bases). CDR3 length: 15 residues. Trimming pared 4 bases from V and 4 bases from J, leaving 16 bases between. CDR1 and CDR2 from the germline V gene are LNHDA and SQIVND (reference sequence). The CDR3 DNA follows: TGTGCCAGTAGTACCGGGACTAGTCAAAGCTATGGCTACACCTTC. Translation: CASSTGTSQSYGYTF.

The chain employs TRBV6-5 and TRBJ1-1, with D maybe TRBD1 (6 bases). Germline V lookup: CDR1 MNHEY, CDR2 SVGAGI. V was clipped by 2 bases and J by 6 bases, with 13 bases between them. CDR3 size: 14 residues. This CDR3 is CASSYRGAKAEAFF. The CDR3 DNA sequence: TGTGCCAGCAGTTACCGGGGGGCGAAGGCTGAAGCTTTCTTT.

The chain recombines TRBV28 with TRBJ1-2; 8 bases agree with TRBD1. Germline loops: CDR1 MDHEN, CDR2 SYDVKM. CDR3 size: 14 residues. Trimming removed 3 bases from V and 6 bases from J; junction bases left unmatched: 6. The CDR3 reads CASSLLPDRDGYTF. CDR3 nucleotide sequence: TGTGCCAGCAGTTTGCTCCCGGACAGGGATGGCTACACCTTC.

This rearrangement joins TRBV6-5 to TRBJ2-1, with a tentative D call TRBD2 (7 bases). The V and J ends lost 5 bases and 7 bases respectively, with 15 bases between them. Germline V gives CDR1 MNHEY, CDR2 SVGAGI. CDR3 size: 14 residues. CDR3 in DNA: TGTGCCAGCAGTAACCACGGGGGGCGGAATGAGCAGTTCTTC. It specifies CASSNHGGRNEQFF.

This clone was picked up a small number of times. This chain joins TRBV7-9 and TRBJ1-4, with TRBD1 as a possible D gene (5 bases). CDR1 and CDR2 from the germline V gene are SEHNR and FQNEAQ (reference sequence). With 3 bases removed from V and 3 bases from J, the gap between germline ends came to 11 bases. The CDR3 extends over 15 amino acids. The CDR3 protein is CASSLSTTANEKLFF. In nucleotides, the CDR3 is TGTGCCAGCAGCTTGTCGACGACAGCTAATGAAAAACTGTTTTTT.

This chain connects TRBV28 to TRBJ2-1, with TRBD1 identical over 8 bases. Germline CDR1 MDHEN, CDR2 SYDVKM. With 3 bases clipped from V and 6 bases from J, the junction kept 7 bases outside the gene matches. The CDR3 length is 15 residues. The CDR3, as DNA: TGTGCCAGCAGTTTCGACGGACAGGGCACCAATGAGCAGTTCTTC. Encoded protein: CASSFDGQGTNEQFF.

V is TRBV12-3 or TRBV12-4 and J is TRBJ2-1, with no clear D. V lost 4 bases to trimming and J lost 9 bases, with 7 bases between them. This CDR3 region has 11 residues. The CDR3 reads CASSSRSEQFF. CDR3 coding DNA: TGTGCCAGCAGTTCCAGAAGTGAGCAGTTCTTC.

This chain connects TRBV28 to TRBJ2-1; TRBD2 agrees at 10 bases. The germline CDR1 and CDR2 sequences are MDHEN and SYDVKM. This CDR3 is 15 amino acids long. Trimming took 2 bases from V and 6 from J; bases not matched to a gene: 4. CDR3 residues: CASSLLAGDVNEQFF. CDR3 nucleotides: TGTGCCAGCAGTTTACTAGCGGGAGATGTCAATGAGCAGTTCTTC. The full variable domain, in which reference TRBV28 and TRBJ2-1 provide the parts outside the CDR3, is DVKVTQSSRYLVKRTGEKVFLECVQDMDHENMFWYRQDPGLGLRLIYFSYDVKMKEKGDIPEGYSVSREKKERFSLILESASTNQTSMYLCASSLLAGDVNEQFFGPGTRLTVL.

The chain employs TRBV5-8 and TRBJ1-2; 9 bases line up with TRBD1. The CDR3 consists of 15 residues. Germline assignment: CDR1 SGHTS and CDR2 YDEGEE. V shed 0 bases and J 6 bases; nucleotides not matched to a gene: 6. The CDR3: CASSLEGQGYHGYTF. CDR3 DNA: TGTGCCAGCAGCTTGGAGGGACAGGGATATCATGGCTACACCTTC.

V gene TRBV9 combines with J gene TRBJ2-2, with D tentatively TRBD1 (5 bases). V was shortened by 2 bases and J by 4 bases, with 12 bases between the two germline ends. CDR3 length: 15 residues. Per the germline V gene, CDR1 is SGDLS and CDR2 is YYNGEE. DNA of the CDR3: TGTGCCAGCAGCGTCCAGGGATTAGGCACCGGGGAGCTGTTTTTT. It is translated as CASSVQGLGTGELFF.

The V call is TRBV27, the J call TRBJ2-1; D remains unclear. Deletions cut 9 bases from V and 4 bases from J, with 4 bases between. The CDR3 runs 10 residues. The germline V gene has CDR1 MNHEY and CDR2 SMNVEV (reference sequence). CDR3 nucleotides: TGTGCCAGTCCATACAATGAGCAGTTCTTC. Its protein is CASPYNEQFF.

The table lists this clone with a count of one. The genes are TRBV6-5 and TRBJ1-1, with 9 bases lining up with TRBD1. J lost 3 bases, V lost 0 bases, and 2 bases had no gene match. In germline, CDR1 is MNHEY, CDR2 SVGAGI. This CDR3 region has 15 residues. The CDR3 here is CASSYSTGGHTEAFF. CDR3 nucleotides: TGTGCCAGCAGTTACTCCACAGGGGGCCACACTGAAGCTTTCTTT.

The rearrangement joins TRBV28 to TRBJ1-3; no clear D. Germline CDR1 is MDHEN and CDR2 is SYDVKM. The CDR3 runs 15 residues. Trimming stripped 7 bases from V and 0 bases from J, with 13 bases between. CDR3 DNA: TGTGCCAGCAACGTGGGTACTAACTCTGGAAACACCATATATTTT. Translated, it gives CASNVGTNSGNTIYF. Full variable domain (outside the CDR3, taken from reference TRBV28 and TRBJ1-3): DVKVTQSSRYLVKRTGEKVFLECVQDMDHENMFWYRQDPGLGLRLIYFSYDVKMKEKGDIPEGYSVSREKKERFSLILESASTNQTSMYLCASNVGTNSGNTIYFGEGSWLTVV.

CDR3 DNA sequence: TGTGCCAGTAGTAGCATAATGCTAAACACTGAAGCTTTCTTT. Its translation: CASSSIMLNTEAFF. The genes are TRBV19 and TRBJ1-1; no reliable D call. Looked up from germline, CDR1 is LNHDA and CDR2 is SQIVND (reference sequence). V was cut by 4 bases and J by 2 bases, with 11 bases left in between. The CDR3 loop spans 14 amino acids. Complete variable domain (other parts from reference TRBV19 and TRBJ1-1): DGGITQSPKYLFRKEGQNVTLSCEQNLNHDAMYWYRQDPGQGLRLIYYSQIVNDFQKGDIAEGYSVSREKKESFPLTVTSAQKNPTAFYLCASSSIMLNTEAFFGQGTRLTVV.

The chain is built from TRBV6-2 or TRBV6-3 and TRBJ2-4; 7 bases are a match to TRBD2. V shed 2 bases and J 5 bases; nucleotides not matched to a gene: 12. The CDR3 extends over 17 amino acids. Looked up from germline, CDR1 is MNHEY and CDR2 is SVGEGT. The CDR3 DNA follows: TGTGCCAGCAGTTACCCGAAGGGGAGGGGAAGGGAAAACATTCAGTACTTC. Amino acid sequence: CASSYPKGRGRENIQYF.

The chain joins TRBV28 to TRBJ2-1; TRBD2 matches at 7 bases. The V gene end was trimmed by 3 bases and the J gene end by 9 bases; junction bases not matched to a gene: 11. The CDR3 length is 15 residues. Germline V lookup: CDR1 MDHEN, CDR2 SYDVKM. In DNA, the CDR3 is TGTGCCAGCAGTTTTGGCGGACTAGGTAAGGTTGAGCAGTTCTTC. It encodes CASSFGGLGKVEQFF.